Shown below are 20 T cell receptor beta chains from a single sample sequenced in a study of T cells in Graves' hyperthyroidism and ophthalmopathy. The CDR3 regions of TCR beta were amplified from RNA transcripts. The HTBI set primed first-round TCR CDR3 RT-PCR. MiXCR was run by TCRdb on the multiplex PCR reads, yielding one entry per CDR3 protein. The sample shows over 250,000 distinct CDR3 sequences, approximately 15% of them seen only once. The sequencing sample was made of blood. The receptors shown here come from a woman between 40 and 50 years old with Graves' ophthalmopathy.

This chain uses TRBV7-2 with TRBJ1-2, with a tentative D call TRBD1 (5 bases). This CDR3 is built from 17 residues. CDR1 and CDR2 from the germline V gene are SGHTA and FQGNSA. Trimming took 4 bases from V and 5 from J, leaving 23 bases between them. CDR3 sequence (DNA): TGTGCCAGCAGCTCTTATAAAGGCGGACACCGGGAGTATGGCTACACCTTC. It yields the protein CASSSYKGGHREYGYTF.

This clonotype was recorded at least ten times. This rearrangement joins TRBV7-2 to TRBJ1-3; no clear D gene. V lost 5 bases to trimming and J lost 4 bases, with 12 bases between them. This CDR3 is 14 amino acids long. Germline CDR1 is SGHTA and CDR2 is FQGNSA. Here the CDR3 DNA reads TGTGCCAGCAGCCCAAGTCGGGTAGGAAACACCATATATTTT. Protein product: CASSPSRVGNTIYF. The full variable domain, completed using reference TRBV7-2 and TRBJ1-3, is GAGVSQSPSNKVTEKGKDVELRCDPISGHTALYWYRQSLGQGLEFLIYFQGNSAPDKSGLPSDRFSAERTGGSVSTLTIQRTQQEDSAVYLCASSPSRVGNTIYFGEGSWLTVV.

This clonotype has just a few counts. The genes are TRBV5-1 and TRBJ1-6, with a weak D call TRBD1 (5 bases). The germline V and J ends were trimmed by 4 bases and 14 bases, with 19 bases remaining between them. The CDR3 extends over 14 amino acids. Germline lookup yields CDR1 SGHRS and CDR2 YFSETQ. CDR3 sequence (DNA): TGCGCCAGCAGCCTGACGGGACTCCCCCTCACCCTCCACTTT. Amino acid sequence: CASSLTGLPLTLHF.

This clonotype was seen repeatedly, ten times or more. The CDR3 nucleotides read TGCAGTGCTGGGTTAGGGACCCCCGCCAGCGAGCAGTACTTC. It encodes CSAGLGTPASEQYF. The chain carries TRBV20-1 and TRBJ2-7; D assignment may be TRBD1 or TRBD2 (5 bases each). The V and J ends lost 5 bases and 6 bases respectively, with 20 bases between them. Germline lookup yields CDR1 DFQATT and CDR2 SNEGSKA (reference sequence). The CDR3 extends over 14 amino acids.

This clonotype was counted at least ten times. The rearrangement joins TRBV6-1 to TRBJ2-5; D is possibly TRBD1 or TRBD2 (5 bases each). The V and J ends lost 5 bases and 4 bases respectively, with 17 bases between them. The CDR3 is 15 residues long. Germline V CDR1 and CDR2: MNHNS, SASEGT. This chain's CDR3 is CASSLEGSGRETQYF. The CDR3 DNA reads TGTGCCAGCAGTCTCGAGGGGTCGGGGCGAGAGACCCAGTACTTC.

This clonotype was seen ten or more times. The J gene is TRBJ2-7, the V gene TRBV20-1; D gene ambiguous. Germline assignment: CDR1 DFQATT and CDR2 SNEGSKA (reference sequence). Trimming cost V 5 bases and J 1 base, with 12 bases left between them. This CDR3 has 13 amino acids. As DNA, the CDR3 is TGCAGTGCTGAGAGCTATGGATCCTACGAGCAGTACTTC. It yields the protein CSAESYGSYEQYF.

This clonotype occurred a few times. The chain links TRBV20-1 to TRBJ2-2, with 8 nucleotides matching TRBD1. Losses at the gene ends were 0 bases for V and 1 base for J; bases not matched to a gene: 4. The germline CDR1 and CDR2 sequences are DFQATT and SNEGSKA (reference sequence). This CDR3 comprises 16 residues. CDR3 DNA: TGCAGTGCTAGAGATCTCAGGGGGCAGAACACCGGGGAGCTGTTTTTT. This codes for CSARDLRGQNTGELFF.

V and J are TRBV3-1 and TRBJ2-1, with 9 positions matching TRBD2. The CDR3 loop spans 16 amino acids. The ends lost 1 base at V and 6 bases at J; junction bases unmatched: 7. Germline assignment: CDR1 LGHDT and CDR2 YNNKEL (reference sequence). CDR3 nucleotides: TGTGCCAGCAGCCAAGGGCGGGGGGGGCGCCGCAATGAGCAGTTCTTC. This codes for CASSQGRGGRRNEQFF.

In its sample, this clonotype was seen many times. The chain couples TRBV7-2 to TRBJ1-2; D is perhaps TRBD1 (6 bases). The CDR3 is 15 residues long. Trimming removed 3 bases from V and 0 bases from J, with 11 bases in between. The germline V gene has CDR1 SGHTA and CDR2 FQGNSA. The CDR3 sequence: CASSFRGGANYGYTF. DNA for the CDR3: TGTGCCAGCAGCTTCAGGGGAGGAGCTAACTATGGCTACACCTTC.

For the CDR3, the DNA is TGCAGTGCTAGAGATGAGAGTGGATCCTACGAGCAGTACTTC. It translates to CSARDESGSYEQYF. V gene TRBV20-1 combines with J gene TRBJ2-7; D is ambiguous. This CDR3 is built from 14 residues. Trimming took 0 bases from V and 1 from J, leaving 10 bases between them. Germline loops: CDR1 DFQATT, CDR2 SNEGSKA (reference sequence).

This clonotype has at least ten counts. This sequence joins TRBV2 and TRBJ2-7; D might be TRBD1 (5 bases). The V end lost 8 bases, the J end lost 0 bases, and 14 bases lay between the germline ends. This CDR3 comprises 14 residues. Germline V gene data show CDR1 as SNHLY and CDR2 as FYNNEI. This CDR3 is CASGMRQLSYEQYF. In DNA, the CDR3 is TGTGCCAGCGGGATGAGACAGCTCTCCTACGAGCAGTACTTC.

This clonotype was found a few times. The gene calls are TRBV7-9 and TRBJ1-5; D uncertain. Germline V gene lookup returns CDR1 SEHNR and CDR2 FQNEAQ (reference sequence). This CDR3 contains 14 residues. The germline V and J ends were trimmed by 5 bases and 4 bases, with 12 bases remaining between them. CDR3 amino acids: CASSPAGSNQPQHF. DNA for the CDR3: TGTGCCAGCAGCCCCGCGGGTTCGAATCAGCCCCAGCATTTT.

Here the CDR3 reads CASSLAGAQGDTIYF. The CDR3 DNA reads as TGTGCCAGCAGCTTAGCGGGGGCGCAGGGAGACACCATATATTTT. The chain carries TRBV11-2 and TRBJ1-3, with D maybe TRBD1 (6 bases). V dropped 1 base and J dropped 8 bases, with 15 bases sitting between them. The V gene's germline CDR1 is SGHAT and CDR2 FQNNGV. The CDR3 sequence is 15 residues long.

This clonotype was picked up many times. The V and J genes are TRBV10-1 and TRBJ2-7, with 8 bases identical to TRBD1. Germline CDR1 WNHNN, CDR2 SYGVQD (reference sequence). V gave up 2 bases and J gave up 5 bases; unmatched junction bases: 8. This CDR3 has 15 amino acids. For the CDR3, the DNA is TGCGCCAGCAGTGAGAGGGGAGCAGGGGGCGACGAGCAGTACTTC. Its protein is CASSERGAGGDEQYF.

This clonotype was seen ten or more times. CDR3 DNA: TGTGCCAGCAGGGGGGAGGGCGGGAAGACCCAGTACTTC. Amino acid sequence: CASRGEGGKTQYF. The chain employs TRBV6-1 and TRBJ2-5, with 7 bases fitting TRBD2. Germline CDR1 and CDR2: MNHNS and SASEGT. The CDR3 runs to 13 residues. Trimming cost V 6 bases and J 6 bases; bases outside gene matches: 7.

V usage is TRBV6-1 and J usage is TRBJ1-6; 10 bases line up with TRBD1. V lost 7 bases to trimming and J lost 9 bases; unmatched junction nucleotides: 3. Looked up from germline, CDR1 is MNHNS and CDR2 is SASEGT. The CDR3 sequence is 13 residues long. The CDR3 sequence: CASKGQGISPLHF. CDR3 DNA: TGTGCCAGCAAGGGACAGGGGATTTCACCCCTCCACTTT.

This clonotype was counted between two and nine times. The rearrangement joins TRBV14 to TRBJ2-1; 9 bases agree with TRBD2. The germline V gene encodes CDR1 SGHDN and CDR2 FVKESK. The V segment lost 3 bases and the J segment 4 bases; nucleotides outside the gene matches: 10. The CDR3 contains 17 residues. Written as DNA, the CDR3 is TGTGCCAGCAGCCACAAAGACCTAGCGGGATTATACAATGAGCAGTTCTTC. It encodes CASSHKDLAGLYNEQFF.

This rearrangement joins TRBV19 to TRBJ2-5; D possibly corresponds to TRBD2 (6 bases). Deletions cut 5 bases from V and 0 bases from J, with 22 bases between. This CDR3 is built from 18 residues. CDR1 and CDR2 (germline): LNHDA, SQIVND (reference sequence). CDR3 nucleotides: TGTGCCAGTAGTCCCAGACTAGTAACGGGATTGTACCAAGAGACCCAGTACTTC. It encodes CASSPRLVTGLYQETQYF.

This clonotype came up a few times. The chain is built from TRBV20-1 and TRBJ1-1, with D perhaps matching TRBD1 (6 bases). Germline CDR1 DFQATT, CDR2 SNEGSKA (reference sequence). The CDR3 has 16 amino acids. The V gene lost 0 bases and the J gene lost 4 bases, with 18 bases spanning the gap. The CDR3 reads CSARDWGGVGSTEAFF. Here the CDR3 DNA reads TGCAGTGCTAGAGATTGGGGGGGCGTTGGAAGCACTGAAGCTTTCTTT.

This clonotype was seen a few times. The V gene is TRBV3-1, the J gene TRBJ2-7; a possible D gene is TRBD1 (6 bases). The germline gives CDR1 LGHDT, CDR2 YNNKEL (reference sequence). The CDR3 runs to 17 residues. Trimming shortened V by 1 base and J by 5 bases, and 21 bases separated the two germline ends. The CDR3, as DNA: TGTGCCAGCAGCCAAGGAGGACAGCCCTTTCCTATAGACGAGCAGTACTTC. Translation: CASSQGGQPFPIDEQYF.